The next 12 T cell receptor beta chains were all read from a single sample in a study of shared clonotypes between healthy human individuals. Some clones are missing from TCRdb's copy, which holds only in-frame ones; the method was immunoSEQ multiplex PCR. This sample yields approximately 640,000 clones, of which 90% are seen a single time; 30% to 40% belongs to the top ten. The sample taken for sequencing was memory CD8+ T cells from PBMCs. Subset given: CD45RO+ cells pooled with CCR7-negative TemRA cells. Receptors were obtained from a man aged 18 to 30 in good health. Some clones in this sample may be carry-over from other donors' samples.

The rearrangement uses TRBV27 and TRBJ2-7; perhaps TRBD2 as D (5 bases). Trimming removed 7 bases at V and 2 bases at J, with 18 bases between. The CDR3 runs 15 residues. Per germline, CDR1 MNHEY and CDR2 SMNVEV (reference sequence). The CDR3 DNA is TGTGCCAGCATGGGGAGCTATGGCGAAACCTACGAGCAGTACTTC. Protein: CASMGSYGETYEQYF.

This chain links TRBV7-9 with TRBJ2-3; possible D gene TRBD2, 5 bases. This CDR3 is built from 15 residues. The germline V and J ends were trimmed by 6 bases and 5 bases, with 18 bases remaining between them. Germline CDR1 reads SEHNR; CDR2 reads FQNEAQ (reference sequence). For the CDR3, the DNA is TGTGCCAGCAGTCTGTCGAGGGAGTATGGAGATACGCAGTATTTT. It codes for CASSLSREYGDTQYF.

The CDR3 protein is CASSSTTGVNEQYF. The CDR3 nucleotides read TGTGCCAGCAGTTCGACGACAGGGGTCAACGAGCAGTACTTC. The chain is built from TRBV28 and TRBJ2-7, with TRBD1 identical over 8 bases. The CDR3 covers 14 residues. Germline V gives CDR1 MDHEN, CDR2 SYDVKM. V dropped 4 bases and J dropped 5; count of bases not matched to a gene: 7. The whole variable domain, remainder taken from reference TRBV28 and TRBJ2-7, is DVKVTQSSRYLVKRTGEKVFLECVQDMDHENMFWYRQDPGLGLRLIYFSYDVKMKEKGDIPEGYSVSREKKERFSLILESASTNQTSMYLCASSSTTGVNEQYFGPGTRLTVT.

This clone was counted once. The chain carries TRBV7-9 and TRBJ1-1; the D gene is possibly TRBD1 (5 bases). Trimming took 3 bases from V and 3 from J, leaving 14 bases between them. Per the germline V gene, CDR1 is SEHNR and CDR2 is FQNEAQ (reference sequence). The CDR3 covers 15 residues. For the CDR3, the DNA is TGTGCCAGCAGCTTGGATGGGGCATCCTACACTGAAGCTTTCTTT. This gives the protein CASSLDGASYTEAFF.

This clone was observed a single time. The chain has TRBV11-2 and TRBJ2-5, with 16 bases lining up with TRBD2. The V gene's germline CDR1 is SGHAT and CDR2 FQNNGV. The CDR3 spans 18 residues. With 3 bases clipped from V and 5 bases from J, the junction kept 9 bases outside the gene matches. The CDR3 here is CASSLPGLAGGPTETQYF. As DNA, the CDR3 is TGTGCCAGCAGCTTGCCGGGACTAGCGGGAGGGCCGACGGAGACCCAGTACTTC.

The J gene is TRBJ1-2, the V gene TRBV4-1; 8 positions match TRBD1. Germline V gives CDR1 MGHRA, CDR2 YSYEKL. The CDR3 contains 14 residues. J gave up 6 bases and V 3 bases, and 6 bases lay outside the gene matches. The CDR3 DNA follows: TGCGCCAGCAGCCATGTGGGACAGGTGGATGGCTACACCTTC. Its translation is CASSHVGQVDGYTF.

This chain joins TRBV28 and TRBJ1-5; D might be TRBD1 (6 bases). The CDR3 loop spans 15 amino acids. The V end was cut by 5 bases, the J end by 6 bases, with 17 bases between. From germline, CDR1 is MDHEN and CDR2 SYDVKM. As DNA, the CDR3 is TGTGCCAGCAGTCCCACGGGGGGCTGGGGTCAGCCCCAGCATTTT. As protein: CASSPTGGWGQPQHF.

This chain uses TRBV5-6 with TRBJ2-1, with D maybe TRBD2 (5 bases). V was cut by 2 bases and J by 7 bases, with 19 bases left in between. This CDR3 is 16 amino acids long. Germline CDR1 SGHDT, CDR2 YYEEEE. Here the CDR3 DNA reads TGTGCCAGCAGCTTAGACCCAGAGGGCTTGCTGAATGAGCAGTTCTTC. Its protein is CASSLDPEGLLNEQFF. Drawing the rest from reference TRBV5-6 and TRBJ2-1, the complete variable domain is DAGVTQSPTHLIKTRGQQVTLRCSPKSGHDTVSWYQQALGQGPQFIFQYYEEEERQRGNFPDRFSGHQFPNYSSELNVNALLLGDSALYLCASSLDPEGLLNEQFFGPGTRLTVL.

The J gene is TRBJ1-4, the V gene TRBV2, with D tentatively TRBD1 (5 bases). The CDR3 is 17 amino acids. V was cut by 2 bases and J by 8 bases, with 21 bases left in between. Germline values: CDR1 SNHLY, CDR2 FYNNEI. The CDR3 bases are TGTGCCAGCAGTGAATCCCCGGGGAGGGGTGGACGAGAAAAACTGTTTTTT. Protein: CASSESPGRGGREKLFF.

J is TRBJ2-1 and V is TRBV13; 13 nucleotides align to TRBD2. Germline values: CDR1 PRHDT, CDR2 FYEKMQ (reference sequence). V shed 5 bases and J 5 bases; nucleotides not matched to a gene: 6. This CDR3 is 16 amino acids long. The CDR3 DNA reads TGTGCCAGCAGCATCCCGGGACTAGCGGGACACAATGAGCAGTTCTTC. Protein product: CASSIPGLAGHNEQFF.

The chain employs TRBV6-5 and TRBJ2-7; tentatively, D is TRBD1 (5 bases). V was pared by 6 bases and J by 4 bases, with 16 bases between. Germline V lookup: CDR1 MNHEY, CDR2 SVGAGI. The CDR3 has 14 amino acids. The CDR3 spells CASSLGQTLYEQYF. The DNA for the CDR3 is TGTGCCAGCAGCCTAGGACAAACCCTATACGAGCAGTACTTC.

This sequence joins TRBV28 and TRBJ1-5; TRBD1 agrees at 8 bases. This CDR3 is built from 18 residues. Unmatched junction bases numbered 10, after V lost 3 bases and J lost 0 bases. Germline CDR1 MDHEN, CDR2 SYDVKM. CDR3 amino acids: CASSLGQELEHSNQPQHF. CDR3 nucleotide sequence: TGTGCCAGCAGTTTGGGACAGGAGCTCGAGCATAGCAATCAGCCCCAGCATTTT.